A selection of T cell receptor beta chains follows, all from one sample in a study of CD8 T cells in ankylosing spondylitis. TCRdb recomputed calls from the 5' RACE reads with MiXCR, one row per CDR3 protein. The table records just over 300,000 distinct CDR3 sequences, around 21% of them present only once. The sequenced sample consisted of blood, either unsorted or a sorted T cell fraction (not recorded which). All receptors derive from a female donor with ankylosing spondylitis or in good health (not recorded which). CDR3s include the opening cysteine and the closing phenylalanine or tryptophan. Each record gives: clone size, J gene, V gene, D gene, CDR3 protein, CDR3 DNA. A D gene is named only where the DNA matches it firmly. Size is stated for part of the rows, as once, few or many counts, or as a class when the clone is expanded.

>.|TRBJ1-2|TRBV5-4|TRBD1
CASSMDRGDYTF
TGTGCCAGCAGCATGGACAGGGGGGACTACACCTTC
>many|TRBJ2-7|TRBV20-1|TRBD2
CSARTSGAYEQYF
TGCAGTGCTAGGACTAGCGGAGCCTACGAGCAGTACTTC
>.|TRBJ1-2|TRBV7-2|.
CASSLVNSGYTF
TGTGCCAGCAGCTTAGTGAACAGTGGCTACACCTTC
>.|TRBJ2-7|TRBV20-1|.
CSASGVRDGYEQYF
TGCAGTGCTAGTGGAGTGAGGGACGGCTACGAGCAGTACTTC
>.|TRBJ2-4|TRBV25-1|.
CASSHPGKNIQYF
TGTGCCAGCTCGCATCCGGGCAAAAACATTCAGTACTTC
>.|TRBJ2-1|TRBV12-3/TRBV12-4|TRBD2
CASTLRVGTSLGEQFF
TGTGCCAGCACTCTCAGGGTTGGGACTAGCTTGGGTGAGCAGTTCTTC
>many|TRBJ2-1|TRBV10-2|.
CASSGRGGYNEQFF
TGCGCCAGCAGCGGGAGAGGGGGATACAATGAGCAGTTCTTC
>few|TRBJ1-1|TRBV5-4|.
CASSLGHTNTEAFF
TGTGCCAGCAGCTTGGGGCACACGAACACTGAAGCTTTCTTT
>many|TRBJ1-5|TRBV12-3/TRBV12-4|.
CASSFGGNQPQHF
TGTGCCAGCAGTTTCGGGGGCAATCAGCCCCAGCATTTT
>.|TRBJ2-5|TRBV12-3/TRBV12-4|TRBD1
CASSPGTGTGSETQYF
TGTGCCAGCAGCCCCGGGACAGGGACCGGGTCGGAGACCCAGTACTTC